The 29 T cell receptor beta chains presented below share a single source sample, sequenced in a study of blood T cell repertoires in COVID-19. The table came from immunoSEQ multiplex PCR; TCRdb's copy has only in-frame clones and leaves some out. This sample has about 140,000 clones, with 70% to 85% found just once. Specimen: peripheral blood. These receptors were obtained from a man aged 55 to 70 with active or convalescent COVID-19.

The chain is built from TRBV10-3 and TRBJ2-7; 7 bases match TRBD2. Trimming cost V 0 bases and J 9 bases; bases outside gene matches: 5. CDR1 is ENHRY, CDR2 SYGVKD, per germline. The CDR3 runs 13 residues. The chain's CDR3 is CAISESGGESQYV. In DNA form, the CDR3 reads TGTGCCATCAGTGAGTCGGGGGGGGAGTCGCAGTACGTC.

As DNA, the CDR3 is TGTGCCAGCAGCCAAGATATGTGGCAGGGGGACGGAAACACCATATATTTT. Its protein is CASSQDMWQGDGNTIYF. The rearrangement uses TRBV3-1 (or the pseudogene TRBV3-2) and TRBJ1-3; 7 bases align to TRBD1. This CDR3 has 17 amino acids. The germline V gene encodes CDR1 LGHDT and CDR2 YNNKEL (reference sequence). V lost 0 bases to trimming and J lost 4 bases; unmatched junction nucleotides: 9.

V and J are TRBV4-3 and TRBJ1-2; no firm D call. Germline values: CDR1 LGHNA, CDR2 YSLEER. This CDR3 has 15 amino acids. V was cut by 0 bases and J by 6 bases, with 14 bases left in between. The CDR3 DNA follows: TGCGCCAGCAGCCAAGAGGGTCCGGCGGTCAATGGCTACACCTTC. Its protein product is CASSQEGPAVNGYTF.

The DNA of the CDR3 is TGTGCCAGCTCGTTACAGGGATCTGGGTATGGCTACACCTTC. It specifies CASSLQGSGYGYTF. The chain employs TRBV18 and TRBJ1-2; tentative D call: TRBD1 (6 bases). The CDR3 consists of 14 residues. Germline V gene data show CDR1 as KGHSH and CDR2 as LQKENI. Trimming left V 6 bases short and J 5 bases short, with 16 bases between.

J is TRBJ2-1 and V is TRBV7-2; 9 bases fit TRBD1. This CDR3 spans 15 amino acids. From germline, CDR1 is SGHTA and CDR2 FQGNSA. Trimming took 4 bases from V and 13 from J; bases not matched to a gene: 14. DNA of the CDR3: TGTGCCAGCAGCTACGATAGGGACAGGGCAAGTCTACAGTTCTTC. Protein sequence: CASSYDRDRASLQFF.

The chain is built from TRBV27 and TRBJ1-5; 10 nucleotides align to TRBD1. The CDR3 spans 15 residues. CDR1 is MNHEY, CDR2 SMNVEV, per germline (reference sequence). With 5 bases clipped from V and 5 bases from J, the junction kept 6 bases outside the gene matches. The CDR3 is CASSPGQGGYQPQHF. CDR3 coding DNA: TGTGCCAGCAGTCCCGGACAGGGGGGTTATCAGCCCCAGCATTTT.

The chain recombines TRBV24-1 with TRBJ1-2, with a possible D match to TRBD1 (6 bases). The germline CDR1 and CDR2 sequences are KGHDR and SFDVKD. CDR3 length: 14 residues. V gave up 4 bases and J gave up 8 bases, with 16 bases separating them. The CDR3 nucleotides read TGTGCCACCAGTGACCCCGCACAGGGTGGCGGCTACACCTTC. Protein: CATSDPAQGGGYTF.

This clone was observed a single time. The chain combines TRBV13 with TRBJ2-5, with 9 nucleotides matching TRBD2. The germline CDR1 and CDR2 sequences are PRHDT and FYEKMQ (reference sequence). J gave up 0 bases and V 6 bases, and 8 bases lay outside the gene matches. The CDR3 consists of 16 residues. Here the CDR3 reads CASSQRTSANQETQYF. CDR3 in DNA: TGTGCCAGCAGTCAAAGGACTAGCGCGAACCAAGAGACCCAGTACTTC. The full variable domain, with the rest looked up from reference TRBV13 and TRBJ2-5, is AAGVIQSPRHLIKEKRETATLKCYPIPRHDTVYWYQQGPGQDPQFLISFYEKMQSDKGSIPDRFSAQQFSDYHSELNMSSLELGDSALYFCASSQRTSANQETQYFGPGTRLLVL.

The table lists this clone with a count of one. The chain is built from TRBV7-2 and TRBJ1-2; a possible D gene is TRBD1 (5 bases). Trimming took off 5 bases at V and 1 base at J, with 20 bases between the two ends. This CDR3 comprises 17 residues. Germline-derived CDR1 and CDR2 are SGHTA and FQGNSA. CDR3 in DNA: TGTGCCAGCAGCCCCACCCTCGCCCAGGGTTATAACTATGGCTACACCTTC. It yields the protein CASSPTLAQGYNYGYTF.

The chain links TRBV27 to TRBJ2-7; D is uncertain. Per the germline V gene, CDR1 is MNHEY and CDR2 is SMNVEV (reference sequence). The CDR3 has 13 residues. The V end was cut by 2 bases, the J end by 0 bases, with 5 bases between. The CDR3 spells CASSLHGSYEQYF. CDR3 DNA sequence: TGTGCCAGCAGTTTACACGGCTCCTACGAGCAGTACTTC.

The V gene is TRBV6-5, the J gene TRBJ2-7; D remains unclear. The ends were cut back, 5 bases at V and 3 bases at J, with 14 bases in the middle. Germline V gene lookup returns CDR1 MNHEY and CDR2 SVGAGI. This CDR3 comprises 14 residues. CDR3 nucleotide sequence: TGTGCCAGCAGTCCTGGTACAGTCTTCTACGAGCAGTACTTC. Residues: CASSPGTVFYEQYF.

V and J are TRBV6-5 and TRBJ1-2, with 8 nucleotides matching TRBD1. This CDR3 has 12 amino acids. The V gene end was trimmed by 5 bases and the J gene end by 5 bases; junction bases not matched to a gene: 1. CDR1 is MNHEY and CDR2 is SVGAGI in the germline V gene. CDR3: CASSNRGYGYTF. The CDR3 DNA follows: TGTGCCAGCAGTAACAGGGGGTATGGCTACACCTTC.

The chain is built from TRBV14 and TRBJ1-2; the match to TRBD1 covers 9 bases. CDR1 SGHDN and CDR2 FVKESK come from the germline V gene. V dropped 6 bases and J dropped 3; count of bases not matched to a gene: 2. The CDR3 runs 13 residues. In DNA, the CDR3 is TGTGCCAGCAGGGGACAGGGCGACTATGGCTACACCTTC. Its protein is CASRGQGDYGYTF. The full variable domain, in which reference TRBV14 and TRBJ1-2 provide the parts outside the CDR3, is EAGVTQFPSHSVIEKGQTVTLRCDPISGHDNLYWYRRVMGKEIKFLLHFVKESKQDESGMPNNRFLAERTGGTYSTLKVQPAELEDSGVYFCASRGQGDYGYTFGSGTRLTVV.

The chain carries TRBV25-1 and TRBJ2-7; D might be TRBD2 (6 bases). V was cut by 3 bases and J by 0 bases, with 15 bases left in between. This CDR3 contains 16 residues. CDR1 and CDR2 (germline): MGHDK, SYGVNS. This CDR3 is CASSDLGLPSSYEQYF. The CDR3 nucleotides read TGTGCCAGCAGTGATCTGGGACTCCCAAGCTCCTACGAGCAGTACTTC.

The V and J genes are TRBV19 and TRBJ2-4; 10 positions agree with TRBD1. Per germline, CDR1 LNHDA and CDR2 SQIVND (reference sequence). The V segment lost 3 bases and the J segment 2 bases; nucleotides outside the gene matches: 19. There are 21 residues in the CDR3. The CDR3 loop reads CASSILKRQGAPQGSKNIQYF. The CDR3 DNA reads TGTGCCAGTAGTATCTTAAAGAGACAGGGGGCTCCACAGGGGTCCAAAAACATTCAGTACTTC. The complete variable domain, with remaining parts taken from reference TRBV19 and TRBJ2-4, reads DGGITQSPKYLFRKEGQNVTLSCEQNLNHDAMYWYRQDPGQGLRLIYYSQIVNDFQKGDIAEGYSVSREKKESFPLTVTSAQKNPTAFYLCASSILKRQGAPQGSKNIQYFGAGTRLSVL.

The J gene is TRBJ2-7, the V gene TRBV30; 7 positions match TRBD2. CDR1 and CDR2 from the germline V gene are GTSNPN and SVGIG (reference sequence). This CDR3 comprises 15 residues. Trimming cost V 1 base and J 2 bases; bases outside gene matches: 8. CDR3: CAWSGPPREAYEQYF. The CDR3 bases are TGTGCCTGGAGTGGCCCTCCCCGGGAGGCCTACGAGCAGTACTTC.

Turning to this clone: At one of its ends the junction is not consistent with the germline gene, which may arise from a read error. Other nucleotide sequences from this sample produce the same CDR3. V gene TRBV4-1 combines with J gene TRBJ1-4; D is ambiguous. This CDR3 spans 16 amino acids. The germline V gene has CDR1 MGHRA and CDR2 YSYEKL. CDR3 nucleotides: TGCGCCAGCAGTCAAGATGAGGCAGCAACTAATGAAAAACTGTTTTTT. As protein: CASSQDEAATNEKLFF.

This chain connects TRBV4-1 to TRBJ1-6; 8 bases map to TRBD1. Germline lookup yields CDR1 MGHRA and CDR2 YSYEKL. The CDR3 loop spans 20 amino acids. V shed 4 bases, J shed 0 bases, and the junction held 14 bases outside the gene matches. CDR3 loop: CASSPRDRISKSSYNSPLHF. The CDR3 coding sequence is TGCGCCAGCAGCCCGAGGGACAGGATTAGTAAGAGCTCCTATAATTCACCCCTCCACTTT.

This rearrangement joins TRBV2 to TRBJ1-5, with 9 bases fitting TRBD1. After removal of 2 bases from V and 4 bases from J, the junction contained 6 bases not matched to a gene. CDR3 length equals 16 residues. CDR1 SNHLY and CDR2 FYNNEI come from the germline V gene. The CDR3 loop reads CASSELATGGNQPQHF. CDR3 DNA sequence: TGTGCCAGCAGTGAATTAGCGACAGGGGGTAATCAGCCCCAGCATTTT.

The chain has TRBV19 and TRBJ1-5, with a possible D match to TRBD1 (5 bases). This CDR3 is built from 16 residues. Germline CDR1 reads LNHDA; CDR2 reads SQIVND (reference sequence). The V and J ends lost 1 base and 5 bases respectively, with 15 bases between them. The CDR3 nucleotides are TGTGCCAGTAGTATAGGGACACATATGGAATATCAGCCCCAGCATTTT. Residues: CASSIGTHMEYQPQHF.

The rearrangement joins TRBV13 to TRBJ2-5; 7 bases are a match to TRBD1. The CDR3 contains 14 residues. Germline V gives CDR1 PRHDT, CDR2 FYEKMQ (reference sequence). With 4 bases clipped from V and 4 bases from J, the junction kept 6 bases outside the gene matches. In DNA form, the CDR3 reads TGTGCCAGCAGCTCGGGGACAGTTCTAGAGACCCAGTACTTC. It yields the protein CASSSGTVLETQYF.

Here the CDR3 DNA reads TGTGCCAGCAGTTCAGCCGACCAGGGCACTGAAGCTTTCTTT. Its protein product is CASSSADQGTEAFF. This chain uses TRBV6-5 with TRBJ1-1; D may be TRBD1 (5 bases). The V end lost 4 bases, the J end lost 4 bases, and 13 bases lay between the germline ends. Germline V gene data show CDR1 as MNHEY and CDR2 as SVGAGI. This CDR3 has 14 residues.

The V and J genes are TRBV5-4 and TRBJ1-2, with D unclear. Germline V gene data show CDR1 as SGHNT and CDR2 as YYREEE (reference sequence). The CDR3 contains 15 residues. V was cut by 2 bases and J by 0 bases, with 11 bases left in between. For the CDR3, the DNA is TGTGCCAGCAGCTTCCCGACTTTTGCTAACTATGGCTACACCTTC. Its translation is CASSFPTFANYGYTF.

The rearrangement uses TRBV18 and TRBJ2-7; possibly TRBD2 for D (6 bases). The V end was cut by 3 bases, the J end by 2 bases, with 20 bases between. This CDR3 is built from 17 residues. Germline CDR1 is KGHSH and CDR2 is LQKENI. CDR3 nucleotides: TGTGCCAGCTCACCGCAGCCCCCCTCCGGAGGGGCCTACGAGCAGTACTTC. As protein: CASSPQPPSGGAYEQYF.

The chain uses TRBV19 and TRBJ1-5; TRBD1 is a possible D gene (5 bases). The CDR3 spans 12 residues. V dropped 6 bases and J dropped 5 bases, with 8 bases sitting between them. In germline, CDR1 is LNHDA, CDR2 SQIVND (reference sequence). CDR3: CASRGLDQPQHF. The CDR3 DNA reads as TGTGCCAGTAGGGGGCTGGATCAGCCCCAGCATTTT.

This chain joins TRBV6-5 and TRBJ2-7, with 8 bases fitting TRBD1. This CDR3 has 13 amino acids. Unmatched junction bases numbered 2, after V lost 6 bases and J lost 1 base. Looked up from germline, CDR1 is MNHEY and CDR2 is SVGAGI. The CDR3 DNA reads TGTGCCAGCAGAGACAGGGGATCCTACGAGCAGTACGTC. Its protein product is CASRDRGSYEQYV.

J is TRBJ1-2 and V is TRBV18, with 9 positions matching TRBD1. The CDR3 has 15 residues. J gave up 4 bases and V 5 bases, and 8 bases lay outside the gene matches. Per the germline V gene, CDR1 is KGHSH and CDR2 is LQKENI. The CDR3 nucleotides read TGTGCCAGCTCAGAACTACAGGGACAGGGCTATGGCTACACCTTC. Translated: CASSELQGQGYGYTF.

This sequence joins TRBV7-2 and TRBJ2-1; the D gene is possibly TRBD2 (5 bases). The germline V gene encodes CDR1 SGHTA and CDR2 FQGNSA. The germline V and J ends were trimmed by 1 base and 13 bases, with 14 bases remaining between them. This CDR3 is 13 amino acids long. For the CDR3, the DNA is TGTGCCAGCAGCTTAGGGATCGGGGAGCGACAGTTCTTC. Translated, it gives CASSLGIGERQFF.

This clone was observed once. V and J are TRBV3-1 (or the pseudogene TRBV3-2) and TRBJ2-2; possible D gene TRBD2, 5 bases. Per germline, CDR1 LGHDT and CDR2 YNNKEL (reference sequence). The CDR3 totals 19 residues. Between the trimmed V and J ends, which lost 0 bases and 0 bases, there was a span of 17 bases. The CDR3 loop reads CASSQESISVLANTGELFF. DNA of the CDR3: TGTGCCAGCAGCCAAGAGTCTATTAGCGTACTAGCGAACACCGGGGAGCTGTTTTTT.